A selection of T cell receptor beta chains follows, all from one sample in a study of tumor-infiltrating lymphocytes in primary liver carcinoma. TCRdb redid the calling of the multiplex PCR reads with MiXCR, one entry per CDR3 protein. Of 330,000 or so distinct CDR3 sequences in the sample, less than 75% were seen once. What was sequenced was peripheral blood. The receptors here all came from a man in his forties with primary liver carcinoma and hepatitis B virus infection. Each CDR3 is given with its conserved first and last residue. A D gene is named only where the DNA matches it firmly. Where a row states a size, it is once, few, many or the class of an expanded clone; other rows omit it.

TRBJ1-5,TRBV11-2,NA,once,CASSLGSTGNQPLHF,TGTGCCAGCAGCTTAGGTAGCACCGGCAATCAGCCCCTGCATTTT
TRBJ1-6,TRBV11-2,NA,NA,CANSKGYNSPIHF,TGTGCCAACAGCAAAGGGTATAATTCACCCATCCACTTT
TRBJ2-1,TRBV2,TRBD1,once,CATSRQGLYNEQFF,TGTGCCACCAGCCGACAGGGGCTCTACAATGAGCAGTTCTTC
TRBJ2-2,TRBV25-1,TRBD2,NA,CASSESPSGRAGELFF,TGTGCCAGCAGTGAGTCCCCTAGCGGGAGGGCCGGGGAGCTGTTTTTT
TRBJ1-1,TRBV28,NA,NA,CASSLWPDASGGEAFF,TGTGCCAGCAGTTTATGGCCTGACGCCTCGGGGGGTGAAGCTTTCTTT
TRBJ1-3,TRBV6-5,NA,NA,CASGEHPDKPYTIYF,TGTGCTAGCGGTGAACACCCGGACAAGCCGTACACCATATATTTT
TRBJ1-2,TRBV7-9,NA,NA,CASSLAVPSQGTNYGYTF,TGTGCCAGCAGCTTAGCCGTGCCCTCCCAGGGTACTAACTATGGCTACACCTTC
TRBJ1-1,TRBV7-9,NA,many,CASSPRRAGTEAFF,TGTGCCAGCAGCCCCCGCAGGGCGGGCACTGAAGCTTTCTTT
TRBJ2-3,TRBV28,NA,NA,CASSPPNTQYF,TGTGCCAGCAGCCCCCCTAATACGCAGTATTTT
TRBJ2-5,TRBV29-1,NA,many,CSVEPDLQETQYF,TGCAGCGTTGAACCGGACCTTCAAGAGACCCAGTACTTC
TRBJ2-2,TRBV27,NA,once,CASSSDSNTGELFF,TGTGCCAGCAGTTCCGACTCGAACACCGGGGAGCTGTTTTTT